The T cell receptor beta chain described here comes from a study of CD8 T cells in ankylosing spondylitis. Study conclusions and caveats: Existing reports had already noted some motif variants in reactive arthritis synovial fluid and blood. The clones that were linked to disease were reported to be significantly enriched in matched synovial fluid samples from ankylosing spondylitis patients. Typical of ankylosing spondylitis blood, it appeared, was a TCR beta motif of fewer than ten highly homologous variants. CD8+ by phenotype, disease-linked clones were relatively rare in peripheral blood.

This clonotype has just a few counts. Its target is unknown. The V gene lost 8 bases and the J gene lost 5 bases, with 19 bases spanning the gap. This CDR3 comprises 14 residues. Germline CDR1 and CDR2: MDHEN and SYDVKM. Quantitative 5'-RACE with molecular barcodes was used to make the TCR beta libraries. TCRdb re-analysed the 5' RACE reads in MiXCR, keeping a single row per CDR3 protein. The sample yields around 390,000 distinct CDR3 sequences, around 24% seen once. This clonotype was obtained from a male donor with ankylosing spondylitis. Material: blood, either unsorted or a sorted T cell fraction (not recorded which). The genes are TRBV28 and TRBJ2-7; maybe TRBD2 (6 bases). In nucleotides, the CDR3 is TGTGCCAGCGGCGGGGCCCAGCATTTCCACGAGCAGTACTTC. Translating gives CASGGAQHFHEQYF.